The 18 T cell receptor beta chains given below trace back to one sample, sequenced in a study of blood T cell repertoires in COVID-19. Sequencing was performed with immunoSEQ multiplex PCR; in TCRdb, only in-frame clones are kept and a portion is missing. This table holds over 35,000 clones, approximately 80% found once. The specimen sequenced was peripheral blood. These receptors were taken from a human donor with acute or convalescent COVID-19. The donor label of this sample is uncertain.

CDR3 in amino acids: CAEEGDTGELFF. In nucleotides, the CDR3 is TGTGCCGAAGAGGGGGACACCGGGGAGCTGTTTTTT. V and J are TRBV19 and TRBJ2-2; D is perhaps TRBD1 (6 bases). The CDR3 is 12 residues long. Trimming shortened V by 11 bases and J by 3 bases, and 10 bases separated the two germline ends. Germline assignment: CDR1 LNHDA and CDR2 SQIVND (reference sequence).

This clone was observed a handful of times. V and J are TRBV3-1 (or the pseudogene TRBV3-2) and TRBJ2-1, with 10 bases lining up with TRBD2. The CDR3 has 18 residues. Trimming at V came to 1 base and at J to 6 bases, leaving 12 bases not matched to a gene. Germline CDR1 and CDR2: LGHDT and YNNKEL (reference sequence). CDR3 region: CASSQVGGSGRFGNEQFF. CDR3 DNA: TGTGCCAGCAGCCAAGTGGGCGGTAGCGGGAGGTTCGGCAATGAGCAGTTCTTC.

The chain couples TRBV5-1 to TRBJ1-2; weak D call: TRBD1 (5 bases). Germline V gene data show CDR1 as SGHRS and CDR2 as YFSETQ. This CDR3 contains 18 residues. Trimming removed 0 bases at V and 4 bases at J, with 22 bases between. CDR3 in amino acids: CASSLGLQGASDVYGYTF. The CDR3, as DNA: TGCGCCAGCAGCTTGGGCCTTCAGGGTGCGTCCGACGTCTATGGCTACACCTTC.

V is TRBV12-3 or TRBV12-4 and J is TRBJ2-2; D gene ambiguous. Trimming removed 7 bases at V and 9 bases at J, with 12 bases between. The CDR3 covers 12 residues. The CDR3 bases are TGTGCCAGCACCTCGGAGATCCGGGAGCTGTTTTTT. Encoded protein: CASTSEIRELFF.

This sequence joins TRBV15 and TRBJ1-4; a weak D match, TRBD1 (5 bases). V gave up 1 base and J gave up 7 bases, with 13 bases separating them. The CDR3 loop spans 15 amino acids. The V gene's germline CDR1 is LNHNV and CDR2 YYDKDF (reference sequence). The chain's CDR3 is CATSRVPGGSEKLFF. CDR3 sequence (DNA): TGTGCCACCAGCAGAGTACCGGGGGGGTCTGAAAAACTGTTTTTT.

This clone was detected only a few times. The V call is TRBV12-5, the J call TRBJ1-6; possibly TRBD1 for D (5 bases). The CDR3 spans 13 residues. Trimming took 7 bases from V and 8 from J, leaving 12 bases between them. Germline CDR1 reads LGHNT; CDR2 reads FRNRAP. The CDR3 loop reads CASAGTSDSPLHF. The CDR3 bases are TGTGCTAGTGCCGGGACTAGTGATTCACCCCTCCACTTT.

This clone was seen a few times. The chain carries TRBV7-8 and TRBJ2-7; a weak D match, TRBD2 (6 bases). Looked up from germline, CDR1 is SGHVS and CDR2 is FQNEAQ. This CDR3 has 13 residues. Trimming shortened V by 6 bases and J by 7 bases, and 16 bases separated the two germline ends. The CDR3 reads CASSLDGAGEQYF. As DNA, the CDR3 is TGTGCCAGCAGTCTCGATGGGGCGGGAGAGCAGTACTTC.

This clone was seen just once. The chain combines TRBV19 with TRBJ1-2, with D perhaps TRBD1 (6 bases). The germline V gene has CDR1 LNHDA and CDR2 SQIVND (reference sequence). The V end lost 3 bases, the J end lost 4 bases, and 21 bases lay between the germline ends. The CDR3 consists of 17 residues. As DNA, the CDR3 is TGTGCCAGTAGTATCGGGACCGGGACACTTGGAATCTATGGCTACACCTTC. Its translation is CASSIGTGTLGIYGYTF.

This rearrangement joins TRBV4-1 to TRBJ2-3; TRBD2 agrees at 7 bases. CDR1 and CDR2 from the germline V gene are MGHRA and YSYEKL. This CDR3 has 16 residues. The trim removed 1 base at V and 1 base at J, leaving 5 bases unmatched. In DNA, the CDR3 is TGCGCCAGCAGCCAAGCACCCGGACTAGGCACAGATACGCAGTATTTT. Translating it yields CASSQAPGLGTDTQYF.

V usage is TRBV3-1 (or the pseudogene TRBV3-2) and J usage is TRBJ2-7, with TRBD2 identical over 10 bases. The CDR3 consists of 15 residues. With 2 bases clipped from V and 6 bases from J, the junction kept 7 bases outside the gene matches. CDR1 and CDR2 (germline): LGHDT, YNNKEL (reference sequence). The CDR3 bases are TGTGCCAGCAGCCAACAACTAGCGGGAAGTGGCGAGCAGTACTTC. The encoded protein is CASSQQLAGSGEQYF.

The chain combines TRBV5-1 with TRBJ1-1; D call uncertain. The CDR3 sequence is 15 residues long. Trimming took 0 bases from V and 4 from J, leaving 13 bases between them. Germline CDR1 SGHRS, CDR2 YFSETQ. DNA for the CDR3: TGCGCCAGCAGCTTGGATGGCGGGGTGGGCACTGAAGCTTTCTTT. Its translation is CASSLDGGVGTEAFF.

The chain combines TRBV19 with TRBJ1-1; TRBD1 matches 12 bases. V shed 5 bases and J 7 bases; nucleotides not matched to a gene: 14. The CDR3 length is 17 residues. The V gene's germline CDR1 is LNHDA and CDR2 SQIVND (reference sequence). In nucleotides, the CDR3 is TGTGCCAGTAGTCCAGACTACCGGGACAGGGGGCGGGGTGAAGCTTTCTTT. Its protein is CASSPDYRDRGRGEAFF.

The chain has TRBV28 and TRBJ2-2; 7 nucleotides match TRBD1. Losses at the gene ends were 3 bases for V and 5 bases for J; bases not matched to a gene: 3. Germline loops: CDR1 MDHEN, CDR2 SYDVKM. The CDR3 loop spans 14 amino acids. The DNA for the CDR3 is TGTGCCAGCAGTTTTTCAGGGGGTACCGGGGAGCTGTTTTTT. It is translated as CASSFSGGTGELFF.

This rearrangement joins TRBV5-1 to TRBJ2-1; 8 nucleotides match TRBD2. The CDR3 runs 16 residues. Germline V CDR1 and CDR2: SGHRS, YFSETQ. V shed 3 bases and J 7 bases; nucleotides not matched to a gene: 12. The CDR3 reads CASSSTGGSVRNEQFF. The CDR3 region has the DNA TGCGCCAGCAGCTCGACGGGAGGGTCGGTAAGAAATGAGCAGTTCTTC.

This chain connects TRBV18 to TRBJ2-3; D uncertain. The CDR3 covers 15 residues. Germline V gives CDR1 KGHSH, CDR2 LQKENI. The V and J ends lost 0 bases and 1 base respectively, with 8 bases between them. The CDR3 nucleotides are TGTGCCAGCTCACCACCCTCAGTTGGCACAGATACGCAGTATTTT. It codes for CASSPPSVGTDTQYF.

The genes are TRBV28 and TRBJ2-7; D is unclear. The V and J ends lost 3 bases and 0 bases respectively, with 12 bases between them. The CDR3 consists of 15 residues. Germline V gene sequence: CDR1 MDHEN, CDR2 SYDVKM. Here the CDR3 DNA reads TGTGCCAGCAGTTTGTACTACCGGAGCTCCTACGAGCAGTACTTC. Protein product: CASSLYYRSSYEQYF.

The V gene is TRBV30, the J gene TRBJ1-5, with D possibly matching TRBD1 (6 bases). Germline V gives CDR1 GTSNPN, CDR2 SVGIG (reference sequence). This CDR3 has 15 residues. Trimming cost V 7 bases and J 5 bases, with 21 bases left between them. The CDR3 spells CAYQPLGGEYQPQHF. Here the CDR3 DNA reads TGTGCCTACCAACCCCTAGGGGGGGAATATCAGCCCCAGCATTTT.

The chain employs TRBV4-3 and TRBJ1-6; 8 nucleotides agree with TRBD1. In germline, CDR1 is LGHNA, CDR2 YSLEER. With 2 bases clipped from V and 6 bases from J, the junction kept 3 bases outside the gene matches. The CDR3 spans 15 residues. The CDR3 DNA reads TGCGCCAGCAGCCAACGGACAGGGTTTAATTCACCCCTCCACTTT. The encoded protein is CASSQRTGFNSPLHF.